This T cell receptor beta chain was sequenced in a study of shared clonotypes between healthy human individuals. Study in general: Each donor contributed plates that comprised three CD4 naive, three CD4 memory, two CD8 naive and one CD8 memory.

Repertoires were generated with immunoSEQ multiplex PCR, while TCRdb's copy carries only in-frame clones and drops some. The data hold around 1,000,000 clones, with approximately 77% observed a single time. The CDR3 is 16 residues long. Germline CDR1 reads LNHDA; CDR2 reads SQIVND (reference sequence). Findings of the study overall: As a rule, naive subsets had a larger estimated richness than memory subsets.

Comments on this clone: Antigen: not known. A read error is the likely source, as a far larger clone sits one nucleotide away. In the same sample, other DNA sequences code for this CDR3.

The material sequenced was memory CD4+ T cells from PBMCs. Stated subset: CD45RA-negative fraction. The genes are TRBV19 and TRBJ1-5; D possibly corresponds to TRBD1 (5 bases). The TCR was taken from a man between 18 and 35 years old in good health. Some clones in this sample may be carry-over from other donors' samples. The CDR3 reads CASRATGPHSNQPQHF. The CDR3 nucleotides are TGTGCTAGTAGGGCGACGGGACCCCATAGCAATCAGCCCCAGCATTTT.